This T cell receptor (beta chain) stems from a study of shared clonotypes between healthy human individuals. Study results and limitations: Sampling involved blood alone; tissue repertoires likely differ. With a few donors compared, 4% to 5.5% of naive CD4 clonotypes were shared. Sequencing depth was a factor that was expected to affect clonotype sharing among donors. Among non-shared clonotypes, generation probabilities were lower than among those shared by all four donors.

The V gene's germline CDR1 is MDHEN and CDR2 SYDVKM. The CDR3 contains 14 residues. The junction had 6 bases not matched to a gene; V was cut back by 7 bases and J by 2 bases. Assay used: immunoSEQ multiplex PCR; TCRdb lists only in-frame clones, some missing. The table lists some 900,000 clones, about 80% of them singletons. Notes on this clone: Its matching antigen is unknown.

The receptor's source is a man between 18 and 35 years old in good health. Source material: memory CD4+ T cells sorted from blood. Sample subset: CD45RA-negative fraction. The chain has TRBV28 and TRBJ2-7; 9 bases agree with TRBD2. The CDR3 nucleotides are TGTGCCAGCAAAGCGGGGGGCGCTACCTACGAGCAGTACTTC. As protein: CASKAGGATYEQYF.